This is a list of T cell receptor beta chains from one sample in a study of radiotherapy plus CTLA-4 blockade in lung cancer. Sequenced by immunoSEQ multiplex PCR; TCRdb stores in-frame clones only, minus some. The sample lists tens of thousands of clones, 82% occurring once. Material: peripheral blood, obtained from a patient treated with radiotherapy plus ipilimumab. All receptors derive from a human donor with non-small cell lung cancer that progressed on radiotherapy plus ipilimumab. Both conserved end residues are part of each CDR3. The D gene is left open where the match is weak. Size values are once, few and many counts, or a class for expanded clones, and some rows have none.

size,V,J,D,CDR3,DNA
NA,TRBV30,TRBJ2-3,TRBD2,CAWTRIPGLAGYYTDTQYF,TGTGCCTGGACCCGAATTCCGGGACTAGCGGGATATTACACAGATACGCAGTATTTT
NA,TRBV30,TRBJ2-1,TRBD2,CAWSAARRLASNQFF,TGTGCCTGGAGTGCCGCCCGGAGACTAGCCTCAAACCAGTTCTTC
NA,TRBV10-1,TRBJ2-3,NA,CASSLLDHTDTQYF,TGCGCCAGCAGTCTACTGGACCACACAGATACGCAGTATTTT
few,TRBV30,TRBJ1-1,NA,CAWSVGRGRTEAFF,TGTGCCTGGAGTGTTGGCAGGGGACGGACTGAAGCTTTCTTT
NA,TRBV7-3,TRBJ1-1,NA,CASSVNGGTEAFF,TGTGCCAGCAGCGTAAACGGGGGTACTGAAGCTTTCTTT
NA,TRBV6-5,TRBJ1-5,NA,CASSYGQWDQPQHF,TGTGCCAGCAGTTACGGGCAGTGGGATCAGCCCCAGCATTTT
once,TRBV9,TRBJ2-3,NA,CASSPASGVDTQYF,TGTGCCAGCAGCCCCGCTTCGGGAGTGGATACGCAGTATTTT
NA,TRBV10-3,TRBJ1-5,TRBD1,CAISDSRGQQPQHF,TGTGCCATCAGTGATAGCAGGGGGCAACAGCCCCAGCATTTT
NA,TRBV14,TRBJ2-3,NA,CASSQAGRLRDTQYF,TGTGCCAGCAGCCAAGCGGGACGTCTACGGGATACGCAGTATTTT
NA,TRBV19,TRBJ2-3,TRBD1,CASSISGTGGADTQYF,TGTGCCAGTAGTATTTCCGGGACAGGGGGGGCAGATACGCAGTATTTT
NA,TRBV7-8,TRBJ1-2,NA,CASSFGHKNYGYTF,TGTGCCAGCAGTTTCGGACACAAGAACTATGGCTACACCTTC
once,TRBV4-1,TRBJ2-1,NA,CASSQDGGSSYNEQFF,TGCGCCAGCAGCCAAGATGGGGGGAGCTCCTACAATGAGCAGTTCTTC
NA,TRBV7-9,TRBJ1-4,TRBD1,CASSQQGAYEKLFF,TGTGCCAGCAGTCAGCAGGGGGCTTACGAAAAACTGTTTTTT
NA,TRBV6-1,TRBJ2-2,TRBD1,CASSPGTDNTGELFF,TGTGCCAGCAGCCCCGGGACAGATAACACCGGGGAGCTGTTTTTT